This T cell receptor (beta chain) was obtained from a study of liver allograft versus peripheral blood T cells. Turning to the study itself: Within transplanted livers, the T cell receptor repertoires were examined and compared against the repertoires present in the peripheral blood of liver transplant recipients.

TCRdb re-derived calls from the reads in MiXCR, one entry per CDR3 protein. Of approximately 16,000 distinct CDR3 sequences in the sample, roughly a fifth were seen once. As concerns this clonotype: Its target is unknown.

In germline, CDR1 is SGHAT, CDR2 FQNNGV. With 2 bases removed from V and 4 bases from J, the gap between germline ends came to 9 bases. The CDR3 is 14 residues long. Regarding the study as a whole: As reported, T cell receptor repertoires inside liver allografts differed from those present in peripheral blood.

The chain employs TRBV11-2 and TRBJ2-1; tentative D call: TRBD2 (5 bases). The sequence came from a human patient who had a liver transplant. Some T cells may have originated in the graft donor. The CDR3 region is CASSLTGRYNEQFF. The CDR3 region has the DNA TGTGCCAGCAGCTTAACGGGGAGATACAATGAGCAGTTCTTC.